This T cell receptor beta chain stems from a study of cytomegalovirus exposure and HLA in healthy donors. Regarding this clone: Its antigen is currently unknown.

The study, taken as a whole, reports: Apparent HLA restriction characterized most CMV-associated TCR beta chains in a later analysis. V- and J-gene trimming in TCR beta was tied to a missense DCLRE1C variant by an analysis performed later.

The length of the CDR3 is 14 residues. The V segment lost 5 bases and the J segment 0 bases; nucleotides outside the gene matches: 4. Looked up from germline, CDR1 is SEHNR and CDR2 is FQNEAQ (reference sequence). Use of 60 Vbeta and 13 Jbeta primers characterized the PCR. Only in-frame clones appear in the TCRdb table, and some are missing; sequencing was by immunoSEQ multiplex PCR. This table holds approximately 75,000 clones. Sample: PBMCs. The chain recombines TRBV7-9 with TRBJ2-7, with TRBD1 identical over 7 bases. The clonotype comes from a boy aged 10-17 years in good health and CMV-seronegative. The CDR3 is CASSAGTDSYEQYF. The CDR3 coding sequence is TGTGCCAGCAGCGCCGGGACAGACTCCTACGAGCAGTACTTC.